This entry is about one T cell receptor (beta chain). Its antigen is still unknown. Trimming took off 0 bases at V and 7 bases at J, with 6 bases between the two ends. The CDR3 has 12 amino acids. Germline V gene lookup returns CDR1 ENHRY and CDR2 SYGVKD. This entry comes from a study of regulatory and conventional T cells in RAG deficiency. Study results and caveats: Compared with controls, unique Treg TCR beta sequences dropped about 100-fold in Omenn syndrome and CID/AS. Patient subsets had shorter CDR3s; Omenn Treg-Tconv overlap exceeded 75%. RAG-deficient patients showed markedly lower Shannon entropy and higher Simpson indices than control T-cell subsets.

Blood CD4+ CD25-low CD127-high conventional T cells supplied the genomic DNA template. Assay: immunoSEQ multiplex PCR; the TCRdb copy retains only in-frame clones and omits some. The sample includes tens of thousands of clones, around 97% of them seen just once. This sample was also put to use in a study of regulatory T cells. That work states: Primers: 52 TRBV forward and 13 TRBJ reverse. Skewed V and J usage and few unique V-J pairs marked patient repertoires, most in Tregs.

The rearrangement links TRBV10-3 to TRBJ1-2; D might be TRBD1 (5 bases). Source material: CD25- CD4+ T cells sorted from blood. This clonotype originated in a human donor in good health. CDR3 sequence (DNA): TGTGCCATCAGTGAGTCTGGGGCTGGCTACACCTTC. Translation gives CAISESGAGYTF.